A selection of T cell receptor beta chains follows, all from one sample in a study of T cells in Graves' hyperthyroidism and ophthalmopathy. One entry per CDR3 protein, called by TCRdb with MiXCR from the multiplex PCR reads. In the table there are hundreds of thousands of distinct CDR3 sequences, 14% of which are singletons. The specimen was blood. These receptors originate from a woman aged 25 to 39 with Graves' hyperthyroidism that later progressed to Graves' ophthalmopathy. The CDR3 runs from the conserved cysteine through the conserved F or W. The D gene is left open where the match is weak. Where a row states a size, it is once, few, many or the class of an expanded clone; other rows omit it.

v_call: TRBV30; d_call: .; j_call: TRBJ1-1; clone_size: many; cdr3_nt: TGTGCCTGGAAGGCAGGACACACTGAAGCTTTCTTT; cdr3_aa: CAWKAGHTEAFF
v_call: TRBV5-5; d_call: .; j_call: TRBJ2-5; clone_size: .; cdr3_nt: TGTGCCAGCAGCTTGTTACAGCGCCAAGAGACCCAGTACTTC; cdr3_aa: CASSLLQRQETQYF
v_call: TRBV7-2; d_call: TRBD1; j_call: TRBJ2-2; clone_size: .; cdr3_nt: TGTGCCAGCAGGCAGGGGACAGGGGTCACCGGGGAGCTGTTTTTT; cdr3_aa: CASRQGTGVTGELFF
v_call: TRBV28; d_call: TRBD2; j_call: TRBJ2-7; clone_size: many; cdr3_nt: TGTGCCAGCAGTTTATCCCTTGAGACTAGCGGGAGTTACGAGCAGTACTTC; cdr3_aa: CASSLSLETSGSYEQYF
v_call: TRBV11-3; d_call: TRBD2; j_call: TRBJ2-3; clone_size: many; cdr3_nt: TGTGCCAGCAGCTCTCCAACCGGGACTAGCGTTCGATGGTATTTT; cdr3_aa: CASSSPTGTSVRWYF
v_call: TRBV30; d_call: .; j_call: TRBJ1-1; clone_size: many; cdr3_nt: TGTGCCTGGAGTGTACTTGGGGGCGAGGGCACTGAAGCTTTCTTT; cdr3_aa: CAWSVLGGEGTEAFF
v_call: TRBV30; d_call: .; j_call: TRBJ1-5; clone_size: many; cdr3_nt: TGTGCCTGGAGGGCCGGGATCAATCAGCCCCAGCATTTT; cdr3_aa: CAWRAGINQPQHF
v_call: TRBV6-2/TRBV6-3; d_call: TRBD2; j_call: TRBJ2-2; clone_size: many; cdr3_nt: TGTGCCAGCAGTTACACCTTACTAGCGGGAGACACCGGGGAGCTGTTTTTT; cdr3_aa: CASSYTLLAGDTGELFF
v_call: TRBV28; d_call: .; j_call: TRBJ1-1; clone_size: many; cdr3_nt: TGTGCCAGCAGTTTATATGGGGGCGGGGGTGAAGCTTTCTTT; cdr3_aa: CASSLYGGGGEAFF
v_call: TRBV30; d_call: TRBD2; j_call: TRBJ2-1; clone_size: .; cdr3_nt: TGTGCCTGGAGCGCCCCGGGACTAGGGTACAATGAGCAGTTCTTC; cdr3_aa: CAWSAPGLGYNEQFF
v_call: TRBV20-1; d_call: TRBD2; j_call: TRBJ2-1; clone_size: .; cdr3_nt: TGCAGTGCTAGAGATGGCCTAGCGGGAGGGTTAGGCTACAATGAGCAGTTCTTC; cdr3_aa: CSARDGLAGGLGYNEQFF
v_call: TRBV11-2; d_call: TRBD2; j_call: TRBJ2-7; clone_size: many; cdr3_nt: TGTGCCAGCAGCTTAGGACTAGCGAGCTCCTACGAGCAGTACTTC; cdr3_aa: CASSLGLASSYEQYF
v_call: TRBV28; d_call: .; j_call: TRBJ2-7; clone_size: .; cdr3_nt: TGTGCCAGCAGTTTGACCGATTTATACGAGCAGTACTTC; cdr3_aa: CASSLTDLYEQYF
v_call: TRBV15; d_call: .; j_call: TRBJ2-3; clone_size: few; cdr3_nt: TGTGCCACCAGCAGACTACAAGAGGCAGATACGCAGTATTTT; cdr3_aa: CATSRLQEADTQYF
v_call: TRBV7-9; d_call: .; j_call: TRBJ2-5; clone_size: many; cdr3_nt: TGTGCCAGCAGCGACGGCCCTGCGGGGGAGACCCAGTACTTC; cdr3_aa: CASSDGPAGETQYF
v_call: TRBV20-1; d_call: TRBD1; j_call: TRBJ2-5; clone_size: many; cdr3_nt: TGCAGTGCCGGGGACAGTAAAGAGACCCAGTACTTC; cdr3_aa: CSAGDSKETQYF
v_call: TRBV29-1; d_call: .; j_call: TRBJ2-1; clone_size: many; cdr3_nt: TGCAGCGTTGTTGGCAGGATATCTACTTACTCCTACAATGAGCAGTTCTTC; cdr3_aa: CSVVGRISTYSYNEQFF
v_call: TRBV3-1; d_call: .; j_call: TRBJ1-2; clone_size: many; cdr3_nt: TGTGCCAGCAGCCCTACTGTCGACCGACTGGGTGGCTACACCTTC; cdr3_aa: CASSPTVDRLGGYTF
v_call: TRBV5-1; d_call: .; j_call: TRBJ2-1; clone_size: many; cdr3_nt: TGCGCCAGCAGCCCTAGTACGGGGGGCCCCGGCGAGCAGTTCTTC; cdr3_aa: CASSPSTGGPGEQFF
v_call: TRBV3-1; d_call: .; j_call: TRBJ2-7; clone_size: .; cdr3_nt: TGTGCCAGCAGCCAAGACGGGAGAAAAGTCGGTTACGAGCAGTACTTC; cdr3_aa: CASSQDGRKVGYEQYF
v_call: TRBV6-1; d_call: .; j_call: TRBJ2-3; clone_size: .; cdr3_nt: TGTGCCAGCGAAAGGGGAAGCACAGATACGCAGTATTTT; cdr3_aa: CASERGSTDTQYF
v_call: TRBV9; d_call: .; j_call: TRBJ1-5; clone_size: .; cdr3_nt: TGTGCTAGTGGTTTGGTGACCGGGTTTAGCAATCAGCCCCAGCATTTT; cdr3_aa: CASGLVTGFSNQPQHF
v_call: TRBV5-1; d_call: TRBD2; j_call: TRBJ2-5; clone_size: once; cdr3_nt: TGCGCCGGATCGTTAGCGGGAGAGGGGGAGACCCAGTACTTC; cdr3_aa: CAGSLAGEGETQYF
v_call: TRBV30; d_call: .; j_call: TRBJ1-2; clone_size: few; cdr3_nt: TGTGCCTGGAAGTCAGGGCAGGGCTATGGCTACACCTTC; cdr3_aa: CAWKSGQGYGYTF
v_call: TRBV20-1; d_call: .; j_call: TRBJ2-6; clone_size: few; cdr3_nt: TGCAGTGCTAGAGAAAGGGGTACTCCTTTCTCTGGGGCCAACGTCCTGACTTTC; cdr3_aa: CSARERGTPFSGANVLTF
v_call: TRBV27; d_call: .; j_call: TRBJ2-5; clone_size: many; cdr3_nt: TGTGCCAGCAGTTTAAACCCAGGGTCAGAGACCCAGTACTTC; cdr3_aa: CASSLNPGSETQYF
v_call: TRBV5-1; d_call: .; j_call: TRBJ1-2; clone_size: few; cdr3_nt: TGCGCCAGCAGCCCCGACGGTTTTTTCGGCTACACCTTC; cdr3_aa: CASSPDGFFGYTF
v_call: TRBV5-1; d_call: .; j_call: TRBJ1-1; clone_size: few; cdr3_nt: TGCGCCAGCACGAGAGTCTCGTCCACTGAAGCTTTCTTT; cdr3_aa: CASTRVSSTEAFF
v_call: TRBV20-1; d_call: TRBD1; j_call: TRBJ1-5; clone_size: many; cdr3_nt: TGCAGTGCTATCGGGACAGGGAATTGGAATCAGCCCCAGCATTTT; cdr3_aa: CSAIGTGNWNQPQHF
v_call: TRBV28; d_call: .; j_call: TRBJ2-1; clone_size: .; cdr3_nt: TGTGCCAGCAGCCCCGGGGTACGGCGGTGGGAGCAGTTCTTC; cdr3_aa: CASSPGVRRWEQFF
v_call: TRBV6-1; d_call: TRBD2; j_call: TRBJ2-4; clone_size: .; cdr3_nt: TGTGCCAGCAGTGCAAGGCTAGCGGGAGGGGTAAACATTCAGTACTTC; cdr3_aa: CASSARLAGGVNIQYF
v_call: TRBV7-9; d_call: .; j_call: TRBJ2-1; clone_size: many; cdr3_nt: TGTGCCAGCAGTTCCCCAGTTGACAGCCGAGTTTCCTACAATGAGCAGTTCTTC; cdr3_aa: CASSSPVDSRVSYNEQFF
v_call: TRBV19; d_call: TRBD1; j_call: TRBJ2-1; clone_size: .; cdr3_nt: TGTGCCAGTAACTTACAGGGGGCCTACAATGAGCAGTTCTTC; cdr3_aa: CASNLQGAYNEQFF
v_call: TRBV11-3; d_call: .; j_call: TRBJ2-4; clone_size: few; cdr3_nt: TGTGCCAGCAGCTTGGTCGGTGGCGACATTCAGTACTTC; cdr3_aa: CASSLVGGDIQYF
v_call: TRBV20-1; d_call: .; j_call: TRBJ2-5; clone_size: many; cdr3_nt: TGCAGTGCTACCGCCCCCCCAGAGACCCAGTACTTC; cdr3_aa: CSATAPPETQYF
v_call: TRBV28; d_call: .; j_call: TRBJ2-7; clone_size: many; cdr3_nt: TGTGCCAGCAGTTCCTTAGCACGTGGGCGGGGAAACTACGAGCAGTACTTC; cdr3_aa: CASSSLARGRGNYEQYF
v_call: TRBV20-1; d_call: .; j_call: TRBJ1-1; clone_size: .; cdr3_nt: TGCAGTGATTTCGGGAACACTGAAGCTTTCTTT; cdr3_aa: CSDFGNTEAFF
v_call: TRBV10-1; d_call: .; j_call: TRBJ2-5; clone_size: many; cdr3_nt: TGCGCCAGCAGTGAGTCGAAGGGAGGCGAGACCCAGTACTTC; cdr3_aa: CASSESKGGETQYF
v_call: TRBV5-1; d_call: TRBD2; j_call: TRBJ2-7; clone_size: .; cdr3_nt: TGCGCCAGCAGCCCGGGACTAGCGGGAGGGCTGGGGTACGAGCAGTACTTC; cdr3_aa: CASSPGLAGGLGYEQYF
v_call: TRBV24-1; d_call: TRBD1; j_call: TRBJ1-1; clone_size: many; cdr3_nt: TGTGCCACCAGTGAAAGGACAGGGGTGGAGGGCACTGAAGCTTTCTTT; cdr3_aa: CATSERTGVEGTEAFF
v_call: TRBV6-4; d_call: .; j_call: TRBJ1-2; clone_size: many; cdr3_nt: TGTGCCAGCAGCGAGGTTCCGTGGGGCTACACCTTC; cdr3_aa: CASSEVPWGYTF
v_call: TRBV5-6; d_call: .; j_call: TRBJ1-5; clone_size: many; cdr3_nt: TGTGCCAGCAGTTTATCCGGTAATCAGCCCCAGCATTTT; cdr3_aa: CASSLSGNQPQHF
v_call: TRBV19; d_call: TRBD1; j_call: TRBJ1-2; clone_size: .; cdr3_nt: TGTGCCAGTAGGTTCCGGGACAGGGAGTCCCTGCACTATGGCTACACCTTC; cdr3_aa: CASRFRDRESLHYGYTF
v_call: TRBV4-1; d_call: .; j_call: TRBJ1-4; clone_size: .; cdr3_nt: TGCGCCAGCAGCCAAGAACCCCTTCCCCCCAGGTATTTAGAAAAACTGTTTTTT; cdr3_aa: CASSQEPLPPRYLEKLFF